This T cell receptor beta chain was observed in a study of T cells after yellow fever vaccination. Study-wide results and caveats: Most clones from primary vaccination were detected again post-booster (around 95% CD4, about 85% CD8).

A single record per CDR3 protein comes from TCRdb applying MiXCR to the 5' RACE reads. The sample records roughly 330,000 distinct CDR3 sequences, almost 4% being singletons. With regard to this clonotype: Its antigen is still unknown.

Germline loops: CDR1 DFQATT, CDR2 SNEGSKA (reference sequence). With 5 bases removed from V and 4 bases from J, the gap between germline ends came to 12 bases. The CDR3 has 13 residues. This sequence joins TRBV20-1 and TRBJ2-1; D possibly corresponds to TRBD2 (5 bases). The sequence came from a man between 18 and 29 years old who received the YFV17D yellow fever vaccine. This material consisted of PBMCs, taken 5 days after the yellow fever booster vaccination. The DNA for the CDR3 is TGCAGTGCTCCAGTGGACTCGTACAATGAGCAGTTCTTC. Protein sequence: CSAPVDSYNEQFF.